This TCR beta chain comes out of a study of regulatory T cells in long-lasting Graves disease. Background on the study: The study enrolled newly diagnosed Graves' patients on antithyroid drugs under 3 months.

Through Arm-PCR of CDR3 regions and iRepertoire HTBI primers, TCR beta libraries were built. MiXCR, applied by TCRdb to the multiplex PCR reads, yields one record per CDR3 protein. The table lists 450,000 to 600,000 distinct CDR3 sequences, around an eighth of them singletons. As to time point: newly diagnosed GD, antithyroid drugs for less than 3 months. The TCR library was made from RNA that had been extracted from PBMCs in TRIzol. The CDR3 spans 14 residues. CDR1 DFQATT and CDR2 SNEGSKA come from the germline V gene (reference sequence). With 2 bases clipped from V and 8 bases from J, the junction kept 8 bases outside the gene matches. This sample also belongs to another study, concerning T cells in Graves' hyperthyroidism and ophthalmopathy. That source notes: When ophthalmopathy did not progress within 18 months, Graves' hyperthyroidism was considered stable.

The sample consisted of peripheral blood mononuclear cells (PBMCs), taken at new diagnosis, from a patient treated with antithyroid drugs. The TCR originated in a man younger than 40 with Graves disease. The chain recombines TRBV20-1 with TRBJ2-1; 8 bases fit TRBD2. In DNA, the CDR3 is TGCAGTGCTAGACGAGTCCGCGGGAGGTATGAGCAGTTCTTC. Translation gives CSARRVRGRYEQFF.